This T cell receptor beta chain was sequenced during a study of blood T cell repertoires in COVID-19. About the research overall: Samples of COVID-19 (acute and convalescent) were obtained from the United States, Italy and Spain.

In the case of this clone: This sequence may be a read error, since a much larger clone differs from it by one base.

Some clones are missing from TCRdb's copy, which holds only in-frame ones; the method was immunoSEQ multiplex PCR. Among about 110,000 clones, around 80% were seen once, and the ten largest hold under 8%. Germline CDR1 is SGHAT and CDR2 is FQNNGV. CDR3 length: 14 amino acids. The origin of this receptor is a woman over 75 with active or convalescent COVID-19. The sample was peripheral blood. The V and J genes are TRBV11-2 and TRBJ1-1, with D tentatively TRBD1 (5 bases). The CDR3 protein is CANSLGQGSTEAFF. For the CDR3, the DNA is TGTGCCAACAGCTTAGGGCAGGGTTCCACTGAAGCTTTCTTT.